The 27 T cell receptor beta chains given below trace back to one sample, sequenced in a study of blood T cell repertoires in COVID-19. This table comes from immunoSEQ multiplex PCR, and its TCRdb copy is limited to in-frame clones, with some not included. The sample has hundreds of thousands of clones; about 88% are singletons. The sample consisted of PBMCs or T cells enriched from blood (not recorded which). The receptor source for this set is a middle-aged woman who had recovered from COVID-19.

The chain uses TRBV9 and TRBJ2-5; 8 nucleotides match TRBD1. The CDR3 has 14 amino acids. V dropped 3 bases and J dropped 5; count of bases not matched to a gene: 6. Germline V lookup: CDR1 SGDLS, CDR2 YYNGEE. The CDR3 DNA sequence: TGTGCCAGCAGCGGGCAGGGGGCCCGGGAGACCCAGTACTTC. Amino acid sequence: CASSGQGARETQYF.

CDR3 amino acids: CASSQGQPQETQYF. The CDR3 bases are TGTGCCAGCAGTCAAGGACAACCCCAAGAGACCCAGTACTTC. V and J are TRBV28 and TRBJ2-5; TRBD1 is a possible D gene (5 bases). The CDR3 is 14 amino acids. V was trimmed by 5 bases and J by 1 base, leaving 11 bases between them. Germline loops: CDR1 MDHEN, CDR2 SYDVKM.

J is TRBJ2-3 and V is TRBV6-1, with 10 bases lining up with TRBD1. The CDR3 runs to 15 residues. Trimming cost V 3 bases and J 1 base; bases outside gene matches: 1. Germline V CDR1 and CDR2: MNHNS, SASEGT. The CDR3 nucleotides read TGTGCCAGCAGTGATGGGACAGGGGGCACAGATACGCAGTATTTT. This encodes CASSDGTGGTDTQYF.

The chain links TRBV10-3 to TRBJ1-6; no clear D gene. CDR1 and CDR2 from the germline V gene are ENHRY and SYGVKD. The CDR3 runs 15 residues. V lost 3 bases, J lost 0 bases, and 6 bases lay in between. This CDR3 reads CAISEQSSYNSPLHF. The CDR3 DNA is TGTGCCATCAGTGAACAGAGCTCCTATAATTCACCCCTCCACTTT.

CDR3 nucleotides: TGTGCCAGCAGGCCTACGAGGGTTTCAGATACGCAGTATTTT. Protein product: CASRPTRVSDTQYF. The chain employs TRBV27 and TRBJ2-3; a possible D gene is TRBD2 (5 bases). This CDR3 contains 14 residues. The germline gives CDR1 MNHEY, CDR2 SMNVEV (reference sequence). Trimming shortened V by 6 bases and J by 4 bases, and 14 bases separated the two germline ends.

This clone was found once. The V and J genes are TRBV5-4 and TRBJ2-5, with 9 bases that match TRBD1. Germline V gene sequence: CDR1 SGHNT, CDR2 YYREEE (reference sequence). V dropped 2 bases and J dropped 1; count of bases not matched to a gene: 3. This CDR3 has 15 amino acids. The CDR3 coding sequence is TGTGCCAGCAGCTTTGACAGGGGGTTCCAAGAGACCCAGTACTTC. This codes for CASSFDRGFQETQYF.

As concerns this clone: Other DNA sequences in the same sample also yield this CDR3. The chain is built from TRBV11-2 and TRBJ1-1; D not resolved. The V end was cut by 1 base, the J end by 5 bases, with 5 bases between. This CDR3 is 12 amino acids long. Germline V lookup: CDR1 SGHAT, CDR2 FQNNGV. The CDR3 loop is CASSLGATEAFF. The CDR3 coding sequence is TGTGCCAGCAGCTTAGGGGCGACTGAAGCTTTCTTT.

This clone was seen a handful of times. The chain joins TRBV2 to TRBJ1-2, with 9 bases fitting TRBD1. Germline CDR1 reads SNHLY; CDR2 reads FYNNEI. The CDR3 is 15 amino acids. V was pared by 0 bases and J by 5 bases, with 4 bases of the junction left unmatched. The CDR3 protein is CASSEARTGVYGYTF. The CDR3, as DNA: TGTGCCAGCAGTGAAGCCAGGACAGGGGTTTATGGCTACACCTTC. Looking up the rest from reference TRBV2 and TRBJ1-2 gives the full variable domain: EPEVTQTPSHQVTQMGQEVILRCVPISNHLYFYWYRQILGQKVEFLVSFYNNEISEKSEIFDDQFSVERPDGSNFTLKIRSTKLEDSAMYFCASSEARTGVYGYTFGSGTRLTVV.

This clone showed up just once. The chain links TRBV11-3 to TRBJ2-1, with 16 bases matching TRBD2. Germline V gives CDR1 SGHNT, CDR2 YENEEA. The CDR3 extends over 17 amino acids. Unmatched junction bases numbered 11, after V lost 5 bases and J lost 10 bases. The CDR3 nucleotides read TGTGCCAGCAGCCGGGGACTAGCGGGGGGGCTACTCGGGGAGCAGTTCTTC. Its translation: CASSRGLAGGLLGEQFF.

This chain joins TRBV3-1 (or the pseudogene TRBV3-2) and TRBJ2-1; 7 positions agree with TRBD2. The CDR3 covers 16 residues. The junction had 10 bases not matched to a gene; V was cut back by 1 base and J by 7 bases. Germline-derived CDR1 and CDR2 are LGHDT and YNNKEL (reference sequence). CDR3 DNA sequence: TGTGCCAGCAGCCAAGGAGAGACTAGCCTCCGAAATGAGCAGTTCTTC. This gives the protein CASSQGETSLRNEQFF.

Only a few counts were recorded for this clone. The CDR3 nucleotides are TGTGCCAGCAGCTTCCGACAGGCAGGGAACACCGGGGAGCTGTTTTTT. It is translated as CASSFRQAGNTGELFF. The chain is built from TRBV7-9 and TRBJ2-2, with D perhaps matching TRBD1 (6 bases). V gave up 3 bases and J gave up 1 base, with 12 bases separating them. This CDR3 is built from 16 residues. Germline loops: CDR1 SEHNR, CDR2 FQNEAQ (reference sequence).

The chain joins TRBV2 to TRBJ1-6, with D hard to call. Germline assignment: CDR1 SNHLY and CDR2 FYNNEI. The CDR3 runs to 12 residues. V was trimmed by 6 bases and J by 11 bases, leaving 11 bases between them. CDR3 coding DNA: TGTGCCAGCAGGGTCCTAACAGCACCCCTCCACTTT. Protein product: CASRVLTAPLHF.

The chain joins TRBV18 to TRBJ2-1, with 9 bases identical to TRBD1. The CDR3 is made up of 15 amino acids. Germline-derived CDR1 and CDR2 are KGHSH and LQKENI. Germline trimming cut 4 bases from V and 10 bases from J; bases unmatched to any gene: 11. CDR3 sequence: CASSRDRANRGEQFF. CDR3 sequence (DNA): TGTGCCAGCTCACGGGACAGGGCAAATCGAGGGGAGCAGTTCTTC.

The genes are TRBV7-3 and TRBJ2-5, with TRBD1 matching 11 bases. The CDR3 loop spans 18 amino acids. CDR1 and CDR2 (germline): SGHTA, FQGTGA. The ends lost 1 base at V and 2 bases at J; junction bases unmatched: 9. The CDR3 loop is CASSLIGQGARWQETQYF. CDR3 DNA: TGTGCCAGCAGCTTAATTGGACAGGGGGCACGTTGGCAAGAGACCCAGTACTTC.

V is TRBV5-1 and J is TRBJ2-7, with TRBD2 matching over 8 bases. V gave up 3 bases and J gave up 3 bases; unmatched junction bases: 8. Germline CDR1 is SGHRS and CDR2 is YFSETQ. The length of the CDR3 is 15 residues. CDR3 residues: CASSSGGTTSYEQYF. CDR3 coding DNA: TGCGCCAGCAGCTCGGGGGGGACTACTAGCTACGAGCAGTACTTC.

The J gene is TRBJ2-3, the V gene TRBV30; no clear D gene. V was cut by 1 base and J by 5 bases, with 4 bases left in between. Germline assignment: CDR1 GTSNPN and CDR2 SVGIG (reference sequence). The CDR3 is 11 residues long. The CDR3 spells CAWSAGDTQYF. CDR3 nucleotides: TGTGCCTGGAGTGCAGGAGATACGCAGTATTTT.

This sequence joins TRBV5-4 and TRBJ1-1, with D perhaps TRBD1 (6 bases). The CDR3 totals 15 residues. Trimming removed 5 bases at V and 2 bases at J, with 16 bases between. The germline gives CDR1 SGHNT, CDR2 YYREEE (reference sequence). The CDR3 here is CASRPGQSVNTEAFF. CDR3 coding DNA: TGTGCCAGCAGACCTGGACAGAGTGTAAACACTGAAGCTTTCTTT.

J is TRBJ1-5 and V is TRBV19; D is possibly TRBD1 (6 bases). From germline, CDR1 is LNHDA and CDR2 SQIVND (reference sequence). V gave up 5 bases and J gave up 2 bases, with 13 bases separating them. This CDR3 region has 15 residues. The CDR3 here is CASSDGQPGNQPQHF. The CDR3 DNA follows: TGTGCCAGTAGTGATGGACAGCCCGGCAATCAGCCCCAGCATTTT.

This rearrangement joins TRBV6-5 to TRBJ2-7, with D maybe TRBD1 (5 bases). Trimming shortened V by 5 bases and J by 3 bases, and 11 bases separated the two germline ends. CDR1 is MNHEY and CDR2 is SVGAGI in the germline V gene. The CDR3 covers 13 residues. The CDR3 nucleotides read TGTGCCAGCAGTCAGGACGGACACTACGAGCAGTACTTC. Amino acids: CASSQDGHYEQYF.

J is TRBJ2-3 and V is TRBV18, with 9 nucleotides matching TRBD1. V was pared by 7 bases and J by 0 bases, with 5 bases of the junction left unmatched. The CDR3 has 15 amino acids. Germline CDR1 is KGHSH and CDR2 is LQKENI. In DNA, the CDR3 is TGTGCCAGCTGTACAGGGGGCCATAGCACAGATACGCAGTATTTT. Residues: CASCTGGHSTDTQYF.

The chain couples TRBV28 to TRBJ1-2, with D tentatively TRBD1 (5 bases). V was clipped by 7 bases and J by 0 bases, with 12 bases between them. CDR3 length: 14 amino acids. Germline CDR1 reads MDHEN; CDR2 reads SYDVKM. The CDR3 region is CASIQANPNYGYTF. The DNA for the CDR3 is TGTGCCAGCATACAGGCAAACCCTAACTATGGCTACACCTTC.

This clone was seen a few times. This chain connects TRBV11-3 to TRBJ2-2; D is uncertain. The CDR3 totals 13 residues. The germline CDR1 and CDR2 sequences are SGHNT and YENEEA. Trimming took off 3 bases at V and 4 bases at J, with 6 bases between the two ends. The CDR3 DNA is TGTGCCAGCAGCTTCCGAGGCACCGGGGAGCTGTTTTTT. Its protein is CASSFRGTGELFF. Full variable domain (remainder filled in from reference TRBV11-3 and TRBJ2-2): EAGVVQSPRYKIIEKKQPVAFWCNPISGHNTLYWYLQNLGQGPELLIRYENEEAVDDSQLPKDRFSAERLKGVDSTLKIQPAELGDSAVYLCASSFRGTGELFFGEGSRLTVL.

Only one count was recorded for this clone. The chain combines TRBV3-1 (or the pseudogene TRBV3-2) with TRBJ1-3; maybe TRBD1 (5 bases). Trimming cost V 6 bases and J 4 bases, with 16 bases left between them. The CDR3 extends over 15 amino acids. Germline V gives CDR1 LGHDT, CDR2 YNNKEL (reference sequence). The CDR3 region has the DNA TGTGCCAGCAGTCGCGGGACTGTAGGAGGAAACACCATATATTTT. Its protein product is CASSRGTVGGNTIYF.

The chain combines TRBV4-3 with TRBJ2-3, with unresolved D. V dropped 0 bases and J dropped 6 bases, with 7 bases sitting between them. The CDR3 has 13 residues. From germline, CDR1 is LGHNA and CDR2 YSLEER. The CDR3 nucleotides read TGCGCCAGCAGCCAAGAAGTACGGGATACGCAGTATTTT. This encodes CASSQEVRDTQYF.

This clone was observed a single time. V usage is TRBV5-4 and J usage is TRBJ2-6; possible D gene TRBD1, 6 bases. The CDR3 totals 16 residues. Per germline, CDR1 SGHNT and CDR2 YYREEE (reference sequence). V gave up 4 bases and J gave up 0 bases, with 11 bases separating them. As DNA, the CDR3 is TGTGCCAGCAGCCGGACAGCCTCCTCTGGGGCCAACGTCCTGACTTTC. This codes for CASSRTASSGANVLTF.

This chain connects TRBV7-8 to TRBJ2-5, with 9 nucleotides matching TRBD2. The CDR3 extends over 16 amino acids. In germline, CDR1 is SGHVS, CDR2 FQNEAQ. Germline trimming cut 5 bases from V and 4 bases from J; bases unmatched to any gene: 11. The CDR3 region is CASSPRGAGGGETQYF. DNA for the CDR3: TGTGCCAGCAGCCCCAGGGGAGCGGGGGGTGGAGAGACCCAGTACTTC.

The gene calls are TRBV5-6 and TRBJ1-2; D is unresolved. V lost 5 bases and J lost 7, with 9 bases in between. The CDR3 consists of 11 residues. Germline V gives CDR1 SGHDT, CDR2 YYEEEE. CDR3 amino acids: CASRERSGYTF. In DNA, the CDR3 is TGTGCCAGCAGGGAACGGAGTGGCTACACCTTC.